The rows below give T cell receptor beta chains drawn from one sample of a study of radiotherapy plus CTLA-4 blockade in lung cancer. The assay was immunoSEQ multiplex PCR, and TCRdb's table has in-frame clones only and misses some. The sample includes around 85,000 clones, approximately 84% of them seen just once. The source was peripheral blood, collected from a patient treated with radiotherapy plus ipilimumab. Source of these receptors: a human donor with non-small cell lung cancer who had a partial response to radiotherapy plus ipilimumab. CDR3s include the opening cysteine and the closing phenylalanine or tryptophan. D genes are given only for firm matches. The size entry is marked missing in some rows and otherwise reads once, few, many or a size class.

cdr3_length	v_call	d_call	clone_size	j_call	cdr3_aa	cdr3_nt
13	TRBV7-7	NA	NA	TRBJ1-3	CASRKGQGNTIYF	TGTGCTAGCAGGAAGGGACAAGGAAACACCATATATTTT
12	TRBV4-1	NA	once	TRBJ2-7	CASSQDLYEQYF	TGCGCCAGCAGCCAAGACCTCTACGAGCAGTACTTC
16	TRBV5-6	NA	NA	TRBJ2-2	CASSLEGSGDVGELFF	TGTGCCAGCAGCTTGGAGGGGTCGGGAGATGTCGGGGAGCTGTTTTTT
13	TRBV7-2	NA	NA	TRBJ2-1	CASSLSPLNEQFF	TGTGCCAGCAGCTTGTCTCCCCTCAATGAGCAGTTCTTC
11	TRBV2	NA	NA	TRBJ2-7	CASRTSYEQYF	TGTGCCAGCAGGACATCCTACGAGCAGTACTTC
13	TRBV9	NA	NA	TRBJ2-2	CASSVELNGELFF	TGTGCCAGCAGCGTAGAACTTAACGGGGAGCTGTTTTTT
20	TRBV28	TRBD2	NA	TRBJ2-3	CASSPSGLAGGLARPDTQYF	TGTGCCAGCAGTCCCTCGGGACTAGCGGGAGGCCTAGCAAGGCCAGATACGCAGTATTTT
13	TRBV7-3	NA	NA	TRBJ1-1	CASSLGANTEAFF	TGTGCCAGCAGCTTAGGAGCGAACACTGAAGCTTTCTTT
17	TRBV11-3	TRBD1	NA	TRBJ1-5	CASSCGTGQYSNQPQHF	TGTGCCAGCAGCTGCGGGACAGGGCAATATAGCAATCAGCCCCAGCATTTT
15	TRBV6-5	TRBD1	once	TRBJ1-2	CASSRPGQGSYGYTF	TGTGCCAGCAGTCGACCGGGACAGGGATCCTATGGCTACACCTTC
14	TRBV10-3	TRBD1	few	TRBJ1-3	CAISPDRDGNTIYF	TGTGCCATCAGCCCTGACAGGGATGGAAACACCATATATTTT
13	TRBV18	TRBD2	NA	TRBJ2-1	CASSAGGEFGQFF	TGTGCCAGCTCAGCGGGAGGCGAGTTCGGGCAGTTCTTC
12	TRBV19	TRBD2	few	TRBJ2-3	CASSLPLGLVYF	TGTGCCAGTAGCCTGCCTTTGGGACTAGTGTATTTT
15	TRBV7-2	TRBD2	NA	TRBJ2-3	CASSPASGRGDTQYF	TGTGCCAGCAGCCCCGCTAGCGGGAGGGGAGATACGCAGTATTTT
13	TRBV5-1	NA	NA	TRBJ1-3	CASSEGSGNTIYF	TGCGCCAGCAGCGAGGGATCTGGAAACACCATATATTTT
15	TRBV9	TRBD2	NA	TRBJ2-3	CASSVTAGNTDTQYF	TGTGCCAGTTCCGTTACAGCGGGAAACACAGATACGCAGTATTTT
13	TRBV19	NA	NA	TRBJ2-7	CASSVGAAYEQYF	TGTGCCAGTAGTGTGGGGGCCGCCTACGAGCAGTACTTC
15	TRBV4-1	NA	few	TRBJ2-3	CASSFQGSSTDTQYF	TGCGCCAGCAGCTTTCAGGGCTCAAGCACAGATACGCAGTATTTT
15	TRBV30	NA	NA	TRBJ2-2	CAWSGTRANTGELFF	TGTGCCTGGAGTGGGACTCGTGCGAACACCGGGGAGCTGTTTTTT
13	TRBV29-1	TRBD1	NA	TRBJ2-7	CSVQGDAAYEQYF	TGCAGCGTCCAGGGGGACGCCGCCTACGAGCAGTACTTC
14	TRBV10-2	NA	few	TRBJ1-5	CASSVVGVGQPQHF	TGCGCCAGCAGTGTGGTAGGGGTGGGTCAGCCCCAGCATTTT
19	TRBV15	NA	NA	TRBJ2-5	CATSRDLWSSSSIQETQYF	TGTGCCACCAGCAGAGATCTCTGGTCGTCTAGTTCTATACAAGAGACCCAGTACTTC
14	TRBV11-2	TRBD1	NA	TRBJ1-6	CASSADRVESPLHF	TGTGCCAGCAGCGCAGACAGGGTGGAGTCACCCCTCCACTTT
15	TRBV28	TRBD1	NA	TRBJ1-1	CASFSNRGGLTEAFF	TGTGCCAGCTTTTCGAACAGGGGGGGGTTGACTGAAGCTTTCTTT